These 4 T cell receptor beta chains share one sample of origin, sequenced in a study of T cell responses to AZD1222 COVID-19 vaccine. Sequenced by immunoSEQ multiplex PCR; TCRdb stores in-frame clones only, minus some. Of roughly 200,000 clones listed, 80% to 95% are singletons. The source material was peripheral blood, sampled 28 days after the second dose of the MenACWY control vaccine. All receptors come from an adult who received the MenACWY meningococcal vaccine as a control.

The CDR3, as DNA: TGTGCCAGTAGCCGGGACAGGCGGAACACTGAAGCTTTCTTT. This sequence encodes CASSRDRRNTEAFF. The rearrangement uses TRBV19 and TRBJ1-1; 8 positions agree with TRBD1. From germline, CDR1 is LNHDA and CDR2 SQIVND (reference sequence). The J segment lost 1 base and the V segment lost 6 bases, leaving 4 bases of the junction unmatched. This CDR3 contains 14 residues.

The chain uses TRBV10-3 and TRBJ1-2; 9 nucleotides align to TRBD1. The trim removed 6 bases at V and 6 bases at J, leaving 2 bases unmatched. The length of the CDR3 is 12 residues. Germline CDR1 is ENHRY and CDR2 is SYGVKD. Written as DNA, the CDR3 is TGTGCCATCAGCTGGACAGGGGATGGCTACACCTTC. Its protein is CAISWTGDGYTF.

The rearrangement links TRBV6-5 to TRBJ1-5, with 9 positions matching TRBD1. Trimming took 9 bases from V and 5 from J; bases not matched to a gene: 8. The CDR3 length is 14 residues. CDR1 is MNHEY and CDR2 is SVGAGI in the germline V gene. The CDR3 DNA follows: TGTGCCAGTAAAACGGACAGGGGCGATCAGCCCCAGCATTTT. Protein: CASKTDRGDQPQHF.

This chain joins TRBV9 and TRBJ2-6; D unresolved. The CDR3 has 16 amino acids. Germline CDR1 is SGDLS and CDR2 is YYNGEE. Trimming removed 4 bases at V and 0 bases at J, with 11 bases between. This CDR3 is CASSRVGSSGANVLTF. The CDR3 bases are TGTGCCAGCAGCCGGGTGGGGTCCTCTGGGGCCAACGTCCTGACTTTC.